A single T cell receptor (beta chain) is shown here with its context. The data were taken from a study of patients and donors after allogeneic stem cell transplantation. After removal of 4 bases from V and 2 bases from J, the junction contained 7 bases not matched to a gene. The CDR3 has 15 residues. Via MiXCR, TCRdb re-called the RT-PCR reads, giving one row per CDR3 protein. Among 85,000 to 90,000 distinct CDR3 sequences listed, about 48% were seen once. This TCR came from a human donor who was either an allogeneic HSCT recipient or a stem cell or donor lymphocyte infusion donor (not recorded which). It is not recorded whose cells these are; they may come from a transplant donor. Sequencing was done on a sample of blood, either unsorted or a sorted T cell fraction (not recorded which). The genes are TRBV12-3 or TRBV12-4 and TRBJ2-7, with 8 bases lining up with TRBD1. CDR3 nucleotides: TGTGCCAGCAGTTATCAGGGACAGGTTCCCTACGAGCAGTACTTC. As protein: CASSYQGQVPYEQYF.